These 4 T cell receptor beta chains were sequenced from one sample in a study of blood T cell repertoires in COVID-19. Some clones are missing from TCRdb's copy, which holds only in-frame ones; the method was immunoSEQ multiplex PCR. The table records 140,000 or so clones, roughly 84% of them present only once. Sequencing was carried out using peripheral blood. The receptors come from a man aged 30 to 45 with COVID-19, enrolled during active disease.

This clone was recorded once. The chain couples TRBV19 to TRBJ1-2; D not certain. The ends were cut back, 0 bases at V and 8 bases at J, with 22 bases in the middle. Per germline, CDR1 LNHDA and CDR2 SQIVND (reference sequence). This CDR3 has 17 amino acids. The CDR3, as DNA: TGTGCCAGTAGTATAGATGGCCCCGGCCCAACTCGGGGAGGCTACACCTTC. This codes for CASSIDGPGPTRGGYTF.

The chain is built from TRBV27 and TRBJ1-2, with TRBD1 as a possible D gene (6 bases). The CDR3 consists of 16 residues. V was clipped by 3 bases and J by 0 bases, with 14 bases between them. Germline-derived CDR1 and CDR2 are MNHEY and SMNVEV (reference sequence). The chain's CDR3 is CASSFIGQLTNYGYTF. CDR3 bases: TGTGCCAGCAGTTTTATAGGACAGCTGACTAACTATGGCTACACCTTC.

This chain connects TRBV19 to TRBJ2-3, with 10 bases identical to TRBD1. After removal of 3 bases from V and 1 base from J, the junction contained 7 bases not matched to a gene. Per the germline V gene, CDR1 is LNHDA and CDR2 is SQIVND (reference sequence). The CDR3 runs 17 residues. CDR3 coding DNA: TGTGCCAGTAGTATGGGATTTGGACAGGGGGGCACAGATACGCAGTATTTT. Encoded protein: CASSMGFGQGGTDTQYF.

There are a few counts of this clone. This chain uses TRBV6-1 with TRBJ2-7; 8 bases agree with TRBD1. Trimming cost V 2 bases and J 5 bases; bases outside gene matches: 8. This CDR3 comprises 15 residues. The V gene's germline CDR1 is MNHNS and CDR2 SASEGT. CDR3 coding DNA: TGTGCCAGCAGTGAATTTTCAGGGGGCCTAAACGAGCAGTACTTC. This gives the protein CASSEFSGGLNEQYF.